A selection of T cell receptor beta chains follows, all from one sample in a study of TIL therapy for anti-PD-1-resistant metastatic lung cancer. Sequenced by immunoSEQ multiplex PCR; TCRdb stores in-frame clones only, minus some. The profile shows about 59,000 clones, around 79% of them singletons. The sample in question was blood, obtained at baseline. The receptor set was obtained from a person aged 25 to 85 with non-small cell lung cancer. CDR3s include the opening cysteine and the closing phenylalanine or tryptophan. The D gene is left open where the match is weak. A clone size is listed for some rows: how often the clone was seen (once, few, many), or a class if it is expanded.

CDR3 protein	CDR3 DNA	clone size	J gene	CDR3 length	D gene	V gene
CASSLNEQYF	TGTGCCAGCAGTTTGAACGAGCAGTACTTC	few	TRBJ2-7	10	-	TRBV28
CASSFGGSSYNEQFF	TGTGCCAGCAGCTTCGGGGGAAGCTCCTACAATGAGCAGTTCTTC	-	TRBJ2-1	15	-	TRBV5-6
CASSASSGETQYF	TGTGCCAGCAGCGCCTCTAGTGGGGAGACCCAGTACTTC	-	TRBJ2-5	13	-	TRBV9
CASSLRPTNEKLFF	TGTGCCAGCAGCTTGAGACCGACTAATGAAAAACTGTTTTTT	-	TRBJ1-4	14	-	TRBV5-4
CSAHRYYGYTF	TGCAGTGCGCACAGGTACTATGGCTACACCTTC	-	TRBJ1-2	11	-	TRBV20-1
CARDQGHQPQHF	TGCGCCAGAGACCAGGGCCACCAGCCCCAGCATTTT	-	TRBJ1-5	12	-	TRBV4-1
CASSRPAGTYEQYF	TGTGCCAGCAGCCGACCCGCAGGGACCTACGAGCAGTACTTC	-	TRBJ2-7	14	-	TRBV11-2
CSAGPYYEQYF	TGCAGTGCTGGACCTTACTACGAGCAGTACTTC	-	TRBJ2-7	11	-	TRBV20-1
CASSPGTGESPLHF	TGTGCCAGCAGCCCCGGGACGGGGGAATCACCCCTCCACTTT	-	TRBJ1-6	14	-	TRBV7-2
CASSLSQRGSYNEQFF	TGTGCCAGCAGTTTAAGTCAGCGGGGGTCCTACAATGAGCAGTTCTTC	-	TRBJ2-1	16	TRBD2	TRBV27
CASSEGPFYEQYF	TGTGCCAGCAGTGAAGGACCTTTCTACGAGCAGTACTTC	-	TRBJ2-7	13	-	TRBV6-1
CASSLYTGGAKNIQYF	TGTGCCAGCAGCTTGTATACGGGGGGAGCCAAAAACATTCAGTACTTC	-	TRBJ2-4	16	TRBD2	TRBV5-6
CASSAAGGPTGELFF	TGTGCCAGCAGTGCCGCAGGGGGCCCCACCGGGGAGCTGTTTTTT	-	TRBJ2-2	15	TRBD1	TRBV2
CASTLGAGEYEQYF	TGTGCCAGCACCCTAGGGGCAGGGGAATACGAGCAGTACTTC	-	TRBJ2-7	14	-	TRBV7-2
CASSEWGSSRTDTQYF	TGCGCCAGCAGTGAGTGGGGCAGCAGCAGGACAGATACGCAGTATTTT	-	TRBJ2-3	16	-	TRBV10-2
CASSLLGARNTGELFF	TGTGCCAGCAGCTTGTTAGGGGCGAGGAACACCGGGGAGCTGTTTTTT	-	TRBJ2-2	16	-	TRBV5-4
CATSRSTGDYGYTF	TGTGCCACCAGCAGATCGACAGGGGACTATGGCTACACCTTC	once	TRBJ1-2	14	TRBD1	TRBV15
CASTSDSNQPQHF	TGTGCCAGCACGTCCGATAGCAATCAGCCCCAGCATTTT	once	TRBJ1-5	13	-	TRBV19
CASSPDRDYGYTF	TGCGCCAGCAGCCCAGACAGGGACTATGGCTACACCTTC	few	TRBJ1-2	13	TRBD1	TRBV4-1
CASSLEGLAGQETQYF	TGTGCCAGCAGCTTAGAGGGACTAGCGGGTCAAGAGACCCAGTACTTC	-	TRBJ2-5	16	TRBD2	TRBV11-3
CASSHGRGSGIYEQYF	TGCGCCAGCAGCCACGGGCGAGGTAGCGGGATCTACGAGCAGTACTTC	-	TRBJ2-7	16	TRBD2	TRBV4-3
CASKGGTGMGNEQFF	TGTGCCAGCAAGGGCGGGACAGGGATGGGCAATGAGCAGTTCTTC	-	TRBJ2-1	15	TRBD1	TRBV28
CASSLNLAGLTDTQYF	TGTGCCAGCAGCTTAAACCTAGCGGGACTCACAGATACGCAGTATTTT	-	TRBJ2-3	16	TRBD2	TRBV7-2
CASSLWGGRDTDTQYF	TGCGCCAGCAGCTTGTGGGGCGGGAGGGACACAGATACGCAGTATTTT	-	TRBJ2-3	16	TRBD2	TRBV5-1
CASSPMGDGNSPLHF	TGTGCCAGCTCACCAATGGGGGACGGGAATTCACCCCTCCACTTT	-	TRBJ1-6	15	-	TRBV18
CASSLDTYEQYF	TGTGCCAGCAGCTTGGACACCTACGAGCAGTACTTC	-	TRBJ2-7	12	-	TRBV5-4
CASSLTAGGEDTTWEGYTF	TGTGCCAGCAGCTTAACCGCAGGGGGGGAGGACACGACATGGGAGGGCTACACCTTC	-	TRBJ1-2	19	TRBD1	TRBV7-3
CASSFGGRGVGGELFF	TGTGCCAGCAGCTTCGGGGGCCGAGGGGTAGGCGGGGAGCTGTTTTTT	-	TRBJ2-2	16	-	TRBV5-6
CASSDPPYEQYF	TGTGCCAGCAGCGATCCCCCCTACGAGCAGTACTTC	-	TRBJ2-7	12	-	TRBV28
CASSYGGAVDNYGYTF	TGTGCCAGCAGTTACGGGGGGGCGGTAGATAACTATGGCTACACCTTC	-	TRBJ1-2	16	-	TRBV6-5
CATSPRSSSYEQYF	TGTGCCACCAGCCCGCGGTCCAGCTCCTACGAGCAGTACTTC	-	TRBJ2-7	14	-	TRBV15
CASTPGTGSSTGELFF	TGTGCCAGTACCCCCGGGACAGGGTCGAGCACCGGGGAGCTGTTTTTT	-	TRBJ2-2	16	TRBD1	TRBV19
CSARGGNYNEQFF	TGCAGCGCCCGGGGGGGGAACTACAATGAGCAGTTCTTC	-	TRBJ2-1	13	TRBD2	TRBV29-1
CASSGGGGNTGELFF	TGTGCCAGCAGTGGGGGCGGAGGAAACACCGGGGAGCTGTTTTTT	-	TRBJ2-2	15	-	TRBV25-1
CASSFELRVPDTGELFF	TGTGCCAGCAGTTTTGAGCTCAGGGTCCCGGACACCGGGGAGCTGTTTTTT	-	TRBJ2-2	17	-	TRBV28
CAPTQAGDDTQYF	TGTGCCCCCACCCAAGCGGGAGACGATACGCAGTATTTT	-	TRBJ2-3	13	TRBD2	TRBV7-9
CASTPRGGYTPGANVLTF	TGTGCCAGTACCCCAAGGGGGGGATACACCCCTGGGGCCAACGTCCTGACTTTC	few	TRBJ2-6	18	-	TRBV19
CASSPTRWHEQFF	TGTGCCAGCAGCCCAACTAGATGGCATGAGCAGTTCTTC	-	TRBJ2-1	13	-	TRBV14
CASSLGGPKYQETQYF	TGTGCCAGCAGCTTAGGGGGACCGAAGTACCAAGAGACCCAGTACTTC	-	TRBJ2-5	16	-	TRBV11-3
CASSGPGQGHEQYF	TGTGCCAGCAGCGGGCCGGGACAGGGCCACGAGCAGTACTTC	-	TRBJ2-7	14	TRBD1	TRBV7-2
CAISGRWQGQETQYF	TGTGCCATCAGTGGCCGGTGGCAGGGCCAAGAGACCCAGTACTTC	-	TRBJ2-5	15	-	TRBV10-3
CASRLAADRTNYGYTF	TGTGCAAGTCGCTTAGCGGCGGACAGAACTAACTATGGCTACACCTTC	-	TRBJ1-2	16	-	TRBV12-2
CASSFGGLLNTEAFF	TGTGCCAGTAGTTTTGGGGGCCTACTGAACACTGAAGCTTTCTTT	-	TRBJ1-1	15	-	TRBV19
CASRKVTSTDTQYF	TGTGCCAGCAGGAAGGTGACCTCGACAGATACGCAGTATTTT	-	TRBJ2-3	14	-	TRBV2
CASSLVGNPNTEAFF	TGTGCCAGCAGCTTAGTAGGAAACCCGAACACTGAAGCTTTCTTT	few	TRBJ1-1	15	-	TRBV7-2
CASKPRQANYGYTF	TGTGCCAGCAAGCCCAGACAGGCGAACTATGGCTACACCTTC	-	TRBJ1-2	14	-	TRBV2
CASSLTGQGTTEAFF	TGTGCCAGCAGCTTGACAGGACAGGGGACCACTGAAGCTTTCTTT	-	TRBJ1-1	15	TRBD1	TRBV5-8
CASELTPTGRTNYGYTF	TGTGCCAGCGAACTTACACCCACAGGAAGGACTAACTATGGCTACACCTTC	once	TRBJ1-2	17	-	TRBV2
CASSRTDQETQYF	TGTGCCAGCAGCCGGACAGACCAAGAGACCCAGTACTTC	-	TRBJ2-5	13	-	TRBV11-2
CSVEYPGNTIYF	TGCAGCGTTGAATACCCTGGAAACACCATATATTTT	once	TRBJ1-3	12	-	TRBV29-1
CASSQDIVGTYSGNTIYF	TGCGCCAGCAGCCAAGATATCGTTGGGACGTACTCTGGAAACACCATATATTTT	-	TRBJ1-3	18	-	TRBV4-3
CASSLDQGDYGYTF	TGTGCCAGCAGCTTAGACCAGGGGGACTATGGCTACACCTTC	few	TRBJ1-2	14	TRBD1	TRBV7-8
CASSSGGGIITGELFF	TGTGCCAGCAGCTCCGGCGGGGGGATTATCACCGGGGAGCTGTTTTTT	-	TRBJ2-2	16	TRBD2	TRBV5-4